Detailed here is one T cell receptor beta chain. What it binds is unknown. Trimming removed 7 bases from V and 4 bases from J; junction bases left unmatched: 7. This CDR3 spans 15 amino acids. TCRdb reprocessed the RT-PCR reads with MiXCR, giving one entry per CDR3 protein. The sample consists of roughly 650,000 distinct CDR3 sequences, 14% of them appearing once. This record comes from a study of response to subunit inactivated influenza vaccine. Whole-study findings and limits: Authors suggested each seasonal flu vaccination may recruit only limited numbers of new T cells.

The TCR was taken from a man in his fifties who received an inactivated influenza vaccine. J is TRBJ2-5 and V is TRBV12-3 or TRBV12-4, with TRBD1 matching over 12 bases. The sequences come from PBMCs from blood, collected approximately 15 days before vaccination. The CDR3 nucleotides are TGTGCCAGCACCCAGGGACAGGGGGCGAGAGAGACCCAGTACTTC. Translated, it gives CASTQGQGARETQYF.